In its sample, the clone carrying this TCR beta chain was seen once. After removal of 3 bases from V and 14 bases from J, the junction contained 4 bases not matched to a gene. The CDR3 length is 11 residues. Germline values: CDR1 SGDLS, CDR2 YYNGEE. The record originates from a study of technical replicates of blood from a handful of donors. TCRdb's copy holds only in-frame clones and misses some; the assay was immunoSEQ multiplex PCR. Here the sample spans about 93,000 clones, about 96% being singletons. The receptor was derived from a human donor in good health. The J gene is TRBJ2-1, the V gene TRBV9; 8 bases map to TRBD2. Sequenced sample: T cells isolated from PBMCs. In nucleotides, the CDR3 is TGTGCCAGCAGCGCGCGGGGGGAGAAGTTCTTC. The encoded protein is CASSARGEKFF.